These 13 T cell receptor beta chains share one sample of origin, sequenced in a study of blood T cells in healthy people across ages. Then a second PCR, running roughly 7 to 12 cycles, was carried out with a sample-barcoded 5' primer and a J-beta primer mix. TCRdb passed the 5' RACE reads through MiXCR, listing each CDR3 protein once. This table holds 600,000 or so distinct CDR3 sequences, around 48% found once. Specimen: blood. The receptor source for this set is a man older than 75 in good health.

Remarks on this clonotype: This may come from a read error, since a much larger clone is one base off. V and J are TRBV6-5 and TRBJ2-7; D not resolved. This CDR3 region has 14 residues. Germline lookup yields CDR1 MNHEY and CDR2 SVGAGI. Trimming stripped 5 bases from V and 2 bases from J, with 13 bases between. The CDR3 is CASSGRANTYEQYF. CDR3 coding DNA: TGTGCCAGCAGTGGACGAGCTAATACCTACGAGCAGTACTTC.

The table lists this clonotype with a few counts. This chain links TRBV4-2 with TRBJ2-5; the match to TRBD1 covers 10 bases. Germline V CDR1 and CDR2: LGHNA, YNFKEQ. The length of the CDR3 is 15 residues. V shed 5 bases, J shed 4 bases, and the junction held 7 bases outside the gene matches. The CDR3 loop is CASSTLTGGVETQYF. In nucleotides, the CDR3 is TGTGCCAGCAGCACCCTGACAGGGGGCGTAGAGACCCAGTACTTC.

In this sample, this clonotype turned up many times. This rearrangement joins TRBV29-1 to TRBJ2-4; possible D gene TRBD2, 6 bases. Germline CDR1 and CDR2: SQVTM and ANQGSEA. The CDR3 length is 14 residues. Trimming cost V 6 bases and J 0 bases, with 12 bases left between them. CDR3 in amino acids: CSVAVGGAKNIQYF. As DNA, the CDR3 is TGCAGCGTCGCTGTGGGGGGAGCCAAAAACATTCAGTACTTC.

A few counts support this clonotype. The rearrangement links TRBV6-5 to TRBJ2-7; the match to TRBD1 covers 9 bases. CDR3 length equals 15 residues. Trimming cost V 6 bases and J 2 bases; bases outside gene matches: 8. Per the germline V gene, CDR1 is MNHEY and CDR2 is SVGAGI. The CDR3 DNA reads as TGTGCCAGCAGGCTGACGGACAGGGGCCCCTACGAGCAGTACTTC. As protein: CASRLTDRGPYEQYF.

J is TRBJ1-5 and V is TRBV6-1; 10 nucleotides line up with TRBD1. V lost 6 bases and J lost 7; bases outside the gene matches: 15. From germline, CDR1 is MNHNS and CDR2 SASEGT. The CDR3 spans 17 residues. The CDR3 reads CASSPGTGAYERQPQHF. The CDR3 DNA follows: TGTGCCAGCAGCCCCGGGACAGGGGCCTACGAGCGGCAGCCCCAGCATTTT.

This clonotype was detected a few times. The chain employs TRBV3-1 and TRBJ2-1; TRBD2 matches at 8 bases. The CDR3 has 15 residues. The germline V gene has CDR1 LGHDT and CDR2 YNNKEL (reference sequence). Trimming cost V 2 bases and J 7 bases; bases outside gene matches: 7. The CDR3 loop reads CASSQSLAGRNEQFF. In nucleotides, the CDR3 is TGTGCCAGCAGCCAAAGTCTAGCGGGCCGGAATGAGCAGTTCTTC.

The sample holds a few counts of this clonotype. V usage is TRBV7-2 and J usage is TRBJ2-1; 7 bases are shared with TRBD2. Germline V CDR1 and CDR2: SGHTA, FQGNSA. The CDR3 is 15 amino acids. V shed 5 bases, J shed 7 bases, and the junction held 11 bases outside the gene matches. CDR3 protein: CASSGGGRATNEQFF. CDR3 bases: TGTGCCAGCAGCGGGGGGGGGAGGGCCACAAATGAGCAGTTCTTC.

This clonotype was counted a few times. In DNA form, the CDR3 reads TGCAGTGCTCAAAAACGGGCAGCCGCGGCAGGCTACACCTTC. The encoded protein is CSAQKRAAAAGYTF. V and J are TRBV20-1 and TRBJ1-2; D remains unclear. The CDR3 has 14 amino acids. Germline V gene lookup returns CDR1 DFQATT and CDR2 SNEGSKA (reference sequence). The V end lost 5 bases, the J end lost 8 bases, and 21 bases lay between the germline ends.

The rearrangement links TRBV18 to TRBJ1-1, with D maybe TRBD1 (6 bases). V was cut by 8 bases and J by 0 bases, with 10 bases left in between. Per germline, CDR1 KGHSH and CDR2 LQKENI. This CDR3 spans 13 amino acids. The CDR3, as DNA: TGTGCCAGCACCACAGGGTTGAACACTGAAGCTTTCTTT. Protein sequence: CASTTGLNTEAFF.

In its sample, this clonotype was seen a few times. Written as DNA, the CDR3 is TGTGCCAGCAGCCAAGATGCAACGCGGCCCCAAGAGACCCAGTACTTC. Encoded protein: CASSQDATRPQETQYF. V is TRBV3-1 and J is TRBJ2-5; no reliable D call. The germline V and J ends were trimmed by 0 bases and 1 base, with 12 bases remaining between them. The CDR3 has 16 amino acids. Germline V gene data show CDR1 as LGHDT and CDR2 as YNNKEL (reference sequence).

The chain joins TRBV20-1 to TRBJ2-5; 7 bases align to TRBD1. There are 15 residues in the CDR3. CDR1 is DFQATT, CDR2 SNEGSKA, per germline (reference sequence). V lost 6 bases and J lost 11; bases outside the gene matches: 21. The CDR3 DNA reads TGCAGTGCCCCCAGGGGGACCCCACCCTACAATGAGCAGTACTTC. The encoded protein is CSAPRGTPPYNEQYF.

The chain has TRBV7-9 and TRBJ2-6; D not resolved. V was shortened by 1 base and J by 0 bases, with 7 bases between the two germline ends. The CDR3 is 16 amino acids. Germline CDR1 is SEHNR and CDR2 is FQNEAQ (reference sequence). CDR3 sequence reads: CASSLGSLSGANVLTF. In nucleotides, the CDR3 is TGTGCCAGCAGCTTAGGCAGTCTCTCTGGGGCCAACGTCCTGACTTTC.

This clonotype was detected only a few times. This rearrangement joins TRBV20-1 to TRBJ1-2; TRBD1 is a possible D gene (5 bases). Trimming shortened V by 6 bases and J by 8 bases, and 13 bases separated the two germline ends. Germline assignment: CDR1 DFQATT and CDR2 SNEGSKA (reference sequence). The CDR3 has 11 amino acids. The CDR3 sequence is CSATRDRGYTF. CDR3 sequence (DNA): TGCAGTGCGACCCGGGACCGCGGCTACACCTTC.